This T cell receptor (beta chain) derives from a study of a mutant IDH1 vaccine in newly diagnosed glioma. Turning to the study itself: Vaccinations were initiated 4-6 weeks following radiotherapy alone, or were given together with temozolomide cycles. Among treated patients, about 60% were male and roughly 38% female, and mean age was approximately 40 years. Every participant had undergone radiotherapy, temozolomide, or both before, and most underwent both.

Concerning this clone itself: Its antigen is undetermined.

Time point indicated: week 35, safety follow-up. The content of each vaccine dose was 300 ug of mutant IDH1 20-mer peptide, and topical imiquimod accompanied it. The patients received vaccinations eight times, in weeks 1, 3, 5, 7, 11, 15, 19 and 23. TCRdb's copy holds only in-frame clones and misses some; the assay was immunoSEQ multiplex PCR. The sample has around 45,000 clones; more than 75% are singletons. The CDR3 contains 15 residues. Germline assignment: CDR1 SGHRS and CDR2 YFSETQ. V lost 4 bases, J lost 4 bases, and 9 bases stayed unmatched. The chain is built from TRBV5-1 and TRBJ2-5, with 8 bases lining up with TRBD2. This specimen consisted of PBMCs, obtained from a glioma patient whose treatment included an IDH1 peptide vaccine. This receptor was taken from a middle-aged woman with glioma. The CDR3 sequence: CASSPSSGGPETQYF. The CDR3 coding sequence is TGCGCCAGCAGCCCGAGCTCGGGGGGGCCAGAGACCCAGTACTTC.